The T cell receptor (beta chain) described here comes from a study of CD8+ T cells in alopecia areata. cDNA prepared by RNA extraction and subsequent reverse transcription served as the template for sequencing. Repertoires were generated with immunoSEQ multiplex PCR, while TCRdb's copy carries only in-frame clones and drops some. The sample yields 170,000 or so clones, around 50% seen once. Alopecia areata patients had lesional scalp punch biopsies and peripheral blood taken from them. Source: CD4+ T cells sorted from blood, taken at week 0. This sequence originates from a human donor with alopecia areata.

The CDR3 region has the DNA TGTGCCAGCAGCTTAGTATCGGTAGGGGCCCAAGAGACCCAGTACTTC. Translation: CASSLVSVGAQETQYF. This chain joins TRBV7-6 and TRBJ2-5, with D maybe TRBD1 (5 bases). CDR3 length: 16 residues. Germline V gene data show CDR1 as SGHVS and CDR2 as FNYEAQ. With 1 base removed from V and 1 base from J, the gap between germline ends came to 13 bases.